This TCR beta chain was found in a study of cytomegalovirus exposure and HLA in healthy donors (dated by TCRdb to between 2016 and 2019). In the study overall: In an earlier analysis of under 750 of the donors, approximately 300 Gb of sequence data and 95 million to 130 million unique TCR beta sequences from 150 million to 200 million T cells were reported. The study aimed to test whether cataloging public T cell receptors could reveal signatures of past pathogen exposure. Donor age, sex, ethnicity and CMV serostatus were compiled alongside the repertoire data. Roughly five DR-DQ haplotypes were handled as single units for association and clustering, since linkage in the cohort was strong. Class I and class II HLA loci were covered by the typing at four-digit resolution. Typing coverage varied by locus: about 629-640 donors for A, B, C, DRB1 and DQB1; about 520 for DQA1; about 590 for DPA1; around 450 for DPB1. Across 398 genotyped donors of the cohort, an average of about 240,000 unique TCR beta nucleotide sequences per donor were sequenced, and approximately 17% of those sequences were non-productive. Of the 300 to 450 genotyped donors, 75% to 85% were placed in the genetic ancestry cluster associated with self-reported Caucasian donors. An early release that covered 500 to 800 HLA-typed donors contained approximately 320 gigabases of sequencing data and tens of millions of unique TCR sequences. In a later analysis, previously published TCR beta repertoires from fewer than 750 donors were re-analyzed and high-resolution HLA genotyping was added so that TCR occurrence patterns could be studied. Every discovery cohort repertoire had been produced on one sequencing platform. An earlier analysis of approximately 500 of the donors applied high-throughput TCR beta sequencing to assess whether each TCR beta V gene segment acted as functional or pseudogenic. In addition to the first cohort of 500 to 850 subjects, a separate validation cohort of over 90 different subjects was used. The study combined high-throughput TCR immunosequencing, statistical association of individual TCRs with disease status, and machine learning to predict cytomegalovirus infection status. A later genetic analysis used genome-wide SNP genotypes for about three fifths of the roughly 700 donors, treating that subset as a discovery cohort. The study profiled the T cell repertoires of under 850 subjects by immunosequencing and related them to cytomegalovirus serostatus. Rather than drawing on any new phenotypic data, the later analysis identified candidate immune exposures from TCR beta sequences and the way those sequences occurred across donors.

In total, fewer than 750 healthy bone marrow donors made up the cohort. At the time of sampling, all cohort members were nominally healthy, though unrecorded immune exposures were likely present. CMV serostatus was positive for 250 to 300 and negative for about 50% of the roughly 700 cohort members, and was not recorded for this donor. Each donor provided a peripheral blood sample, and peripheral blood mononuclear cells were used for TCR beta sequencing. Genomic DNA extraction from the blood cell samples was performed with the Qiagen DNeasy Blood Extraction Kit. Turning to this clone: Its antigen is still unknown. No base qualities exist here, and no much larger clone lies one base off it.

Library creation used the immunoSEQ multiplex PCR assay. For the multiplex PCR, a mixture combining 60 forward primers for TCR Vbeta segments and 13 reverse primers for TCR Jbeta segments was used. Amplification of the CDR3 region of rearranged TCR beta genes was performed with a multiplex PCR assay on genomic DNA. The Illumina HiSeq System was used to sequence the amplified TCR beta libraries as 87-base-pair reads. The authors processed their data as follows. A later analysis tallied around 82 million unique TCR beta chains across the 660 or so repertoires, and about 12 million of those chains were shared by two or more donors. Raw reads were error-corrected and collapsed into unique sequences by a nearest-neighbor algorithm in which closely related sequences were merged to remove PCR and sequencing errors. V, D and J gene segments were assigned by aligning CDR3 sequences to IMGT reference sequences. Each retained sequence needed at least a six-nucleotide match to both a V gene segment and a J gene segment. A rearrangement was called productive if the CDR3 had no stop codons and remained in frame with V and J, and every other rearrangement was called non-productive. CDR3 was defined by IMGT convention, running from the second conserved V-encoded cysteine to the conserved J-encoded phenylalanine. In an earlier analysis of 587 of the donors, sequences lacking an unambiguous match to a single V gene segment were excluded. In an earlier analysis of around 600 of the donors, V segments were called functional above 56.7% productive rearrangements and were called segregating when the between-donor standard deviation exceeded 5%. To diagnose cytomegalovirus status from the catalog of TCR beta chain sequences, a statistical classification framework was built. V and J gene assignment, in a later analysis, came from comparing TCR nucleotide sequences with IMGT/GENE-DB human TR gene sequences. The TCRdist pipeline was used in a later analysis to assign CDR3 sequences and most-parsimonious VDJ recombination scenarios. In a later analysis, each TCR beta chain was defined by its CDR3 amino acid sequence together with its V-gene family, and reads without a unique V-gene family were excluded. In a later analysis, approximately 640 highly shared, low-generation-probability nucleotide sequences were removed to address suspected cross-contamination and a sequencing artifact. In a later analysis, a clonal expansion index was calculated for each public chain from normalized within-repertoire ranks of inferred template counts. In a later analysis, generation probabilities were computed with a VDJ recombination model fitted to out-of-frame rearrangements, and the resulting probabilities were checked against IGoR. In a later analysis, hypergeometric tests were used to score TCR-TCR, TCR-HLA and TCR-CMV co-occurrence, with a repertoire-size bias correction applied to TCR pairs. In a later analysis, false discovery rates were estimated by permuting HLA or CMV assignments 20 times. In a later analysis, co-occurring TCRs were grouped with DBSCAN, and TCRdist sequence similarity was added when clustering was performed within HLA-allele-positive subsets. Repertoires with fewer than 30,000 or more than 120,000 public chains, plus five repertoires with anomalous nucleotide sharing, were excluded from co-occurrence clustering. As stored in TCRdb, this immuneACCESS dataset retains in-frame rearrangements with V and J assigned. A fraction of the clones does not appear; measured against another copy, unresolved V genes explain less than half of the discrepancy, and the remainder lacks a known reason. V and J calls and clone size follow that table, whereas D and trimming were derived from the DNA. The sample records about 68,000 clones, 70% to 90% of which are singletons. The ten largest clones add up to about 6.5% of the sample.

General findings and caveats noted by the study authors: An association between a missense DCLRE1C variant and V-gene and J-gene trimming of TCR beta chains was found in a later genetic analysis and replicated in an independent cohort. A cluster of highly shared sequence variants was judged likely to represent a technical artifact of the sequencing pipeline. The authors suggested that the approach could potentially be extended to other disease states and immunological phenotypes. A later analysis found that HLA-associated TCR beta chains were more clonally expanded and had lower generation probabilities than equally common non-associated chains. The only immune exposure information available for the cohort was CMV serostatus. A few of the identified cytomegalovirus-associated TCR beta chains were confirmed in vitro to be specific for cytomegalovirus antigens. Broadly in line with IMGT annotations, most TCR beta V segments showed up in productive rearrangements about 87% or about 30% of the time in an earlier analysis of 450 to 750 of the donors. Because counts were too low, fewer than 20 rarely observed V segments, including chromosome 9 orphons, were excluded from the earlier analysis of several hundred of the donors. A later analysis reported that several top co-occurrence clusters appeared linked to parvovirus B19, influenza, CMV and Epstein-Barr virus. This cohort had only TCR beta chains sequenced, and the lack of alpha or paired-chain data limited which features could be detected. Sequencing depth was assumed to be roughly uniform across donors in the presence/absence analyses, though that assumption may not hold. According to a later analysis, TCR association rates differed among HLA loci, with DRB1 alleles showing the most associated TCRs and HLA-C alleles showing the fewest. The classifier was reported to diagnose cytomegalovirus status with high specificity and sensitivity in both the original and validation cohorts. A further reported finding was that TCR beta sequences accurately predicted the HLA-A and HLA-B alleles for most subjects in the first cohort. Correlated functional status among segregating V segments might be attributable to linkage disequilibrium, but an unknown experimental factor could not be ruled out. Because HLA typing was missing for some donors at each locus, association tests included only the typed subset. Across donors, most TCR sequences were observed very rarely, whereas some public TCRs were present in many individuals. At a false discovery rate of 0.05, a later analysis linked approximately 18,000 TCR beta sequences to specific HLA alleles. A total of 150 to 200 TCR beta chains were listed by the study as associated with cytomegalovirus. Compared with the roughly 700-donor mean, donors in an Asian-associated ancestry cluster had fewer N-insertions in productive TCRs, according to a later genetic analysis. According to a later analysis, most CMV-associated TCR beta chains appeared to be HLA-restricted, and the HLA associations seemed to be driven largely by CMV exposure. When HLA alleles, especially DR and DQ, strongly co-occurred, attributing TCR associations to individual alleles was difficult.

Sequencing used PBMCs. The TCR originated in a human donor in good health.

The CDR3 protein sequence reads: CAWSSGQVLYTF. In nucleotide form, the sequence is TGTGCCTGGAGTTCCGGACAGGTTCTCTACACCTTC. The chain couples TRBV30 to TRBJ1-2, with 7 bases matching TRBD1. CDR1 GTSNPN and CDR2 SVGIG are derived from the germline V gene (reference sequence). Reading from cysteine to phenylalanine, the CDR3 counts 12 amino acids. Just the 36-base CDR3 DNA is kept, in frame starting at base 1. Relative to germline, V is missing 2 bases and J is missing 10 bases, with 7 bases of the junction outside any gene match. Beyond the CDR3, the reference TRBV30 and TRBJ1-2 genes provide the residues; the full variable domain reads: SQTIHQWPATLVQPVGSPLSLECTVEGTSNPNLYWYRQAAGRGLQLLFYSVGIGQISSEVPQNLSASRPQDRQFILSSKKLLLSDSGFYLCAWSSGQVLYTFGSGTRLTVV.